This passage covers 6 T cell receptor beta chains from one sample sequenced in a study of early T cells in non-severe SARS-CoV-2 infection. TCRdb independently ran MiXCR on the 5' RACE reads; one entry per CDR3 protein. The table has 20,000 to 25,000 distinct CDR3 sequences, around 6% seen once; the top ten hold roughly 2.5%. Sequencing used whole blood. These receptors all stem from an adult who was a healthcare worker with PCR-confirmed SARS-CoV-2 infection or an uninfected control (not recorded which).

In the case of this clonotype: A junction boundary mismatches the germline segment, possibly from a read error. The rearrangement joins TRBV4-3 to TRBJ2-3, with a weak D call TRBD2 (5 bases). CDR3 length: 14 residues. Germline V gene data show CDR1 as LGHNA and CDR2 as YSLEER. CDR3 sequence (DNA): TGCGCCAGCAGCCAATCCAGAGGAGCGGATACGCGGTATTTT. It specifies CASSQSRGADTRYF.

The sample holds many counts of this clonotype. V gene TRBV11-2 combines with J gene TRBJ2-3, with D uncertain. CDR1 and CDR2 (germline): SGHAT, FQNNGV. CDR3 length equals 13 residues. The ends were cut back, 1 base at V and 2 bases at J, with 4 bases in the middle. The CDR3 DNA follows: TGTGCCAGCAGCTTAGGACCCACAGATACGCAGTATTTT. Residues: CASSLGPTDTQYF. The full variable domain, in which reference TRBV11-2 and TRBJ2-3 provide the parts outside the CDR3, is EAGVAQSPRYKIIEKRQSVAFWCNPISGHATLYWYQQILGQGPKLLIQFQNNGVVDDSQLPKDRFSAERLKGVDSTLKIQPAKLEDSAVYLCASSLGPTDTQYFGPGTRLTVL.

The CDR3 nucleotides are TGTGCCAGCAGCTTTACTCAGGGAACTCAAGAGACCCAGTACTTC. Its translation is CASSFTQGTQETQYF. The gene calls are TRBV11-2 and TRBJ2-5; possibly TRBD1 for D (5 bases). From germline, CDR1 is SGHAT and CDR2 FQNNGV. Trimming removed 3 bases at V and 2 bases at J, with 13 bases between. The CDR3 totals 15 residues. The whole variable domain, filled in from reference TRBV11-2 and TRBJ2-5, reads EAGVAQSPRYKIIEKRQSVAFWCNPISGHATLYWYQQILGQGPKLLIQFQNNGVVDDSQLPKDRFSAERLKGVDSTLKIQPAKLEDSAVYLCASSFTQGTQETQYFGPGTRLLVL.

The V gene is TRBV24-1, the J gene TRBJ2-6; D may be TRBD1 or TRBD2 (5 bases each). Trimming cost V 9 bases and J 12 bases, with 14 bases left between them. The CDR3 consists of 12 residues. Germline CDR1 reads KGHDR; CDR2 reads SFDVKD. CDR3 protein: CATRGANSVLTF. The CDR3 region has the DNA TGTGCCACCCGAGGGGCCAACAGCGTCCTGACTTTC.

This clonotype was picked up a small number of times. CDR3 sequence (DNA): TGTGCCAGCAGCGCCGGACAGGGGTTTAATGAAAAACTGTTTTTT. Protein product: CASSAGQGFNEKLFF. The V and J genes are TRBV9 and TRBJ1-4; TRBD1 matches 9 bases. With 3 bases clipped from V and 4 bases from J, the junction kept 4 bases outside the gene matches. The CDR3 totals 15 residues. Germline assignment: CDR1 SGDLS and CDR2 YYNGEE.

By frequency in the sample, this clonotype is medium-sized (0.01 to 0.1%). Written as DNA, the CDR3 is TGTGCCAGCACCCAAGAGGGATCGAACATTCAGTACTTC. Its translation is CASTQEGSNIQYF. The gene calls are TRBV7-9 and TRBJ2-4, with D possibly matching TRBD2 (5 bases). With 7 bases removed from V and 7 bases from J, the gap between germline ends came to 14 bases. Germline CDR1 is SEHNR and CDR2 is FQNEAQ (reference sequence). The CDR3 runs to 13 residues.